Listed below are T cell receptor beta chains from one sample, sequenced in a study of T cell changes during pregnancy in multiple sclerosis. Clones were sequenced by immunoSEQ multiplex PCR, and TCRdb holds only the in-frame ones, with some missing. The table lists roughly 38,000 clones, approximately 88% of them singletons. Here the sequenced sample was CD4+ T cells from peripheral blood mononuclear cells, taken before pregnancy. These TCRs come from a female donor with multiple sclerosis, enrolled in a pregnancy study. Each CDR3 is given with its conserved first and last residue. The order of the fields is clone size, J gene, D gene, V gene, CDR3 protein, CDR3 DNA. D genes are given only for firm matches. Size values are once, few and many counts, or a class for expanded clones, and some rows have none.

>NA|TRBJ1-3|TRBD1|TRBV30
CAWNLQGSGNTIYF
TGTGCCTGGAATCTACAGGGGTCTGGAAACACCATATATTTT
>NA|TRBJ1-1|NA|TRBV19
CASIPRQYTEAFF
TGTGCCAGTATCCCCAGACAGTACACTGAAGCTTTCTTT
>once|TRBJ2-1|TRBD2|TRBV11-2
CASSAIAGGAYNEQFF
TGTGCCAGCAGCGCCATAGCGGGAGGAGCCTACAATGAGCAGTTCTTC
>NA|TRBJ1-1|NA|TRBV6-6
CASSYERGMNTEAFF
TGTGCCAGCAGTTACGAAAGGGGTATGAACACTGAAGCTTTCTTT
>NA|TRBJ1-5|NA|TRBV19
CASSIATVNQPQHF
TGTGCCAGTAGTATAGCGACAGTCAATCAGCCCCAGCATTTT
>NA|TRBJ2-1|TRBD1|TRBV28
CASSDTGTGKNEQFF
TGTGCCAGCAGTGATACCGGGACAGGCAAAAATGAGCAGTTCTTC
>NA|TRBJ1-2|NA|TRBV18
CASSPLTEEYGYTF
TGTGCCAGCTCACCTTTAACGGAGGAATATGGCTACACCTTC
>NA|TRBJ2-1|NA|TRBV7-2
CASSLFFGSYNEQFF
TGTGCCAGCAGCTTATTTTTCGGGTCCTACAATGAGCAGTTCTTC
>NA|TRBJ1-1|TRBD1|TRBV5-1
CASRRLGTGGPNTEAFF
TGCGCCAGCAGGCGTCTAGGGACAGGCGGCCCGAACACTGAAGCTTTCTTT
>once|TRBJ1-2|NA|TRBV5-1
CASSLNGQAYGYTF
TGCGCCAGCAGCTTGAATGGGCAGGCTTATGGCTACACCTTC
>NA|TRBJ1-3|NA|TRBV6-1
CASSETGRGNTIYF
TGTGCCAGCAGTGAGACAGGACGAGGAAACACCATATATTTT
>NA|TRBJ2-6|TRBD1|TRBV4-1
CASSRGPRDRAFSGANVLTF
TGCGCCAGCAGCCGGGGCCCCCGGGACAGGGCCTTTTCTGGGGCCAACGTCCTGACTTTC
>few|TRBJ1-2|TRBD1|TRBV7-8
CASSVVFRTGPNYGYTF
TGTGCCAGCAGCGTGGTCTTTCGGACAGGCCCAAACTATGGCTACACCTTC
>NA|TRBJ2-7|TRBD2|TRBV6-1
CASSGTSGGWAHEQYF
TGTGCCAGCAGTGGGACTAGCGGAGGTTGGGCCCACGAGCAGTACTTC
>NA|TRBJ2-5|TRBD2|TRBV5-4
CASSRTSGRTRETQYF
TGTGCCAGCAGCCGAACTAGCGGGAGGACGCGAGAGACCCAGTACTTC
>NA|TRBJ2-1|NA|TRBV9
CASSVSSKDNEQFF
TGTGCCAGCAGCGTAAGTAGCAAAGACAATGAGCAGTTCTTC
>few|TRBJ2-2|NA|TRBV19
CASSMGGDTGELFF
TGTGCCAGTAGTATGGGGGGAGACACCGGGGAGCTGTTTTTT